The 22 T cell receptor beta chains below come from one sample, sequenced in a study of response to subunit inactivated influenza vaccine. MiXCR, run by TCRdb on the RT-PCR reads, gives a single entry per CDR3 protein. The table shows over 800,000 distinct CDR3 sequences, with over 20% occurring only once. The sample here was PBMCs from blood, taken 5 to 6 days after vaccination. All receptors come from a man aged 45-65 years who received an inactivated influenza vaccine.

The sample holds a few counts of this clonotype. The chain is built from TRBV10-3 and TRBJ1-5; D gene unclear. The CDR3 length is 15 residues. The V and J ends lost 2 bases and 7 bases respectively, with 15 bases between them. CDR1 and CDR2 (germline): ENHRY, SYGVKD. The CDR3 nucleotides read TGTGCCATCAGTGAGAGTCAGCCTGGCATGCAGCCCCAGCATTTT. It yields the protein CAISESQPGMQPQHF.

J is TRBJ2-7 and V is TRBV15, with D possibly matching TRBD1 (6 bases). This CDR3 region has 15 residues. Trimming pared 3 bases from V and 7 bases from J, leaving 19 bases between. Germline CDR1 and CDR2: LNHNV and YYDKDF (reference sequence). The CDR3 spells CATSSGGGAPWEQYF. Written as DNA, the CDR3 is TGTGCCACCAGCAGCGGTGGGGGCGCCCCTTGGGAGCAGTACTTC.

The rearrangement joins TRBV29-1 to TRBJ2-1; a possible D gene is TRBD1 (5 bases). This CDR3 has 13 residues. Germline V CDR1 and CDR2: SQVTM, ANQGSEA. The V and J ends lost 3 bases and 4 bases respectively, with 10 bases between them. CDR3 region: CSVELTVYNEQFF. The DNA of the CDR3 is TGCAGCGTTGAGTTGACAGTTTACAATGAGCAGTTCTTC.

This clonotype was observed a few times. This chain links TRBV6-2 or TRBV6-3 with TRBJ2-1; D is uncertain. Trimming pared 1 base from V and 4 bases from J, leaving 5 bases between. The germline CDR1 and CDR2 sequences are MNHEY and SVGEGT. This CDR3 spans 13 amino acids. The CDR3, as DNA: TGTGCCAGCAGTTACTTTTCTTACAATGAGCAGTTCTTC. Translated: CASSYFSYNEQFF.

The CDR3 spells CASSLGGIQYF. CDR3 DNA sequence: TGTGCCAGCAGCTTAGGGGGCATTCAGTACTTC. This chain uses TRBV7-9 with TRBJ2-4; D remains ambiguous. The CDR3 runs 11 residues. Germline V gene sequence: CDR1 SEHNR, CDR2 FQNEAQ (reference sequence). Trimming pared 1 base from V and 9 bases from J, leaving 4 bases between. Supplemented by reference TRBV7-9 and TRBJ2-4, the full variable domain reads DTGVSQNPRHKITKRGQNVTFRCDPISEHNRLYWYRQTLGQGPEFLTYFQNEAQLEKSRLLSDRFSAERPKGSFSTLEIQRTEQGDSAMYLCASSLGGIQYFGAGTRLSVL.

This clonotype was observed a few times. The rearrangement joins TRBV12-3 or TRBV12-4 to TRBJ2-2; 7 positions agree with TRBD2. V shed 6 bases, J shed 11 bases, and the junction held 15 bases outside the gene matches. The CDR3 extends over 15 amino acids. The CDR3 DNA follows: TGTGCCAGCAGAACGACCCAGGGACTAACCTTTGAGCTGTTTTTT. Translation: CASRTTQGLTFELFF.

The chain couples TRBV12-3 or TRBV12-4 to TRBJ2-1; D gene uncertain. V lost 5 bases and J 10 bases, leaving 9 bases between the germline ends. The CDR3 contains 11 residues. The CDR3 spells CASSPEREQFF. The CDR3 DNA follows: TGTGCCAGCAGTCCGGAACGGGAGCAGTTCTTC.

This clonotype was seen once. The chain recombines TRBV7-6 with TRBJ2-1, with 12 positions matching TRBD2. This CDR3 contains 16 residues. CDR1 is SGHVS and CDR2 is FNYEAQ in the germline V gene. V trimming: 1 base; J trimming: 9 bases; junction bases outside the gene matches: 7. CDR3 DNA sequence: TGTGCCAGCAGCTTAGATGCTAGCGGGAGGGCCTCTGAGCAGTTCTTC. Amino acid sequence: CASSLDASGRASEQFF.

The gene calls are TRBV2 and TRBJ2-1; possibly TRBD2 for D (6 bases). Trimming removed 6 bases at V and 4 bases at J, with 16 bases between. The CDR3 runs to 15 residues. Germline CDR1 reads SNHLY; CDR2 reads FYNNEI. CDR3 in DNA: TGTGCCAGCAGGGAGGGGCAGGGAAATTACAATGAGCAGTTCTTC. This codes for CASREGQGNYNEQFF.

The chain uses TRBV10-3 and TRBJ1-1; D ambiguous. V was trimmed by 2 bases and J by 4 bases, leaving 11 bases between them. CDR3 length equals 14 residues. From germline, CDR1 is ENHRY and CDR2 SYGVKD. This CDR3 is CAISEPLVGTEAFF. In DNA, the CDR3 is TGTGCCATCAGTGAGCCCCTGGTTGGCACTGAAGCTTTCTTT.

This clonotype occurred a few times. V and J are TRBV20-1 and TRBJ2-2; the D gene is possibly TRBD1 (6 bases). The length of the CDR3 is 14 residues. CDR1 is DFQATT and CDR2 is SNEGSKA in the germline V gene (reference sequence). V was shortened by 3 bases and J by 1 base, with 9 bases between the two germline ends. The CDR3 sequence: CSARMTGNTGELFF. As DNA, the CDR3 is TGCAGTGCTAGGATGACAGGGAACACCGGGGAGCTGTTTTTT.

The chain links TRBV7-2 to TRBJ2-7, with TRBD1 as a possible D gene (5 bases). V lost 5 bases to trimming and J lost 3 bases, with 14 bases between them. Germline values: CDR1 SGHTA, CDR2 FQGNSA. The CDR3 runs to 14 residues. The CDR3 here is CASSDGAGHYEQYF. The DNA for the CDR3 is TGTGCCAGCAGCGACGGTGCAGGGCACTACGAGCAGTACTTC.

This chain connects TRBV6-5 to TRBJ2-1, with D perhaps TRBD1 (6 bases). V shed 0 bases and J shed 1 base, with 13 bases lying between them. The CDR3 consists of 17 residues. Germline V gene sequence: CDR1 MNHEY, CDR2 SVGAGI. As DNA, the CDR3 is TGTGCCAGCAGTTACTCGAGGACAGCAACATCCTACAATGAGCAGTTCTTC. This gives the protein CASSYSRTATSYNEQFF.

This rearrangement joins TRBV11-3 to TRBJ2-3; a weak D match, TRBD2 (6 bases). Between the trimmed V and J ends, which lost 5 bases and 9 bases, there was a span of 21 bases. Germline V lookup: CDR1 SGHNT, CDR2 YENEEA. This CDR3 is 15 amino acids long. The CDR3 DNA follows: TGTGCCAGCAGCCAAACCGGGAGCCGTCTAAGCACGCAGTATTTT. This translates into CASSQTGSRLSTQYF.

This clonotype was seen a handful of times. The rearrangement links TRBV5-5 to TRBJ1-2, with unresolved D. The V and J ends lost 4 bases and 4 bases respectively, with 14 bases between them. Germline V gene data show CDR1 as SGHKS and CDR2 as YYEKEE (reference sequence). The CDR3 length is 14 residues. DNA of the CDR3: TGTGCCAGCAGCGACCAATTCAGCGGCTATGGCTACACCTTC. Residues: CASSDQFSGYGYTF.

This chain connects TRBV7-2 to TRBJ2-3, with D tentatively TRBD1 or TRBD2 (7 bases each). The CDR3 has 16 amino acids. From germline, CDR1 is SGHTA and CDR2 FQGNSA. Trimming stripped 1 base from V and 4 bases from J, with 15 bases between. CDR3 bases: TGTGCCAGCAGCTTAGAATTCAGGGGGGGGGCAGATACGCAGTATTTT. Translation gives CASSLEFRGGADTQYF.

The rearrangement uses TRBV29-1 and TRBJ2-2, with D hard to call. V shed 7 bases and J shed 5 bases, with 8 bases lying between them. The CDR3 sequence is 11 residues long. Looked up from germline, CDR1 is SQVTM and CDR2 is ANQGSEA. This chain's CDR3 is CSGWETGELFF. The CDR3 DNA follows: TGCAGCGGGTGGGAAACCGGGGAGCTGTTTTTT.

This clonotype has more than one count but fewer than ten. The chain recombines TRBV7-3 with TRBJ2-3; 13 nucleotides match TRBD2. Trimming removed 3 bases from V and 0 bases from J; junction bases left unmatched: 9. Per germline, CDR1 SGHTA and CDR2 FQGTGA. The CDR3 totals 19 residues. The chain's CDR3 is CASSFNPGLAGVSTDTQYF. The CDR3 DNA is TGTGCCAGCAGCTTTAATCCAGGACTAGCGGGAGTCAGCACAGATACGCAGTATTTT.

This chain links TRBV7-3 with TRBJ2-2; the D gene could be TRBD1 or TRBD2 (6 bases each). The CDR3 spans 14 residues. Between the trimmed V and J ends, which lost 8 bases and 2 bases, there was a span of 12 bases. Germline loops: CDR1 SGHTA, CDR2 FQGTGA. The chain's CDR3 is CASGGGANTGELFF. As DNA, the CDR3 is TGTGCCAGCGGGGGCGGGGCTAACACCGGGGAGCTGTTTTTT.

CDR3 coding DNA: TGCAGTGCTAGACGGGGGAGTCGAGATACGCAGTATTTT. Residues: CSARRGSRDTQYF. The rearrangement links TRBV20-1 to TRBJ2-3; D perhaps matches TRBD2 (6 bases). Trimming took 2 bases from V and 5 from J, leaving 11 bases between them. The CDR3 loop spans 13 amino acids. The germline gives CDR1 DFQATT, CDR2 SNEGSKA (reference sequence).

The chain employs TRBV20-1 and TRBJ1-5; D might be TRBD1 (6 bases). The CDR3 totals 15 residues. Trimming pared 2 bases from V and 0 bases from J, leaving 11 bases between. Germline V gene data show CDR1 as DFQATT and CDR2 as SNEGSKA (reference sequence). This CDR3 reads CSARRAGDSNQPQHF. The CDR3 DNA reads as TGCAGTGCTAGACGCGCAGGGGATAGCAATCAGCCCCAGCATTTT.

This clonotype has just a few counts. J is TRBJ2-7 and V is TRBV6-1; 9 bases match TRBD1. The CDR3 loop spans 14 amino acids. The germline V gene has CDR1 MNHNS and CDR2 SASEGT. The trim removed 8 bases at V and 3 bases at J, leaving 8 bases unmatched. CDR3 nucleotides: TGTGCCAGCCGAATGGGACAGGGATTCTACGAGCAGTACTTC. It yields the protein CASRMGQGFYEQYF.